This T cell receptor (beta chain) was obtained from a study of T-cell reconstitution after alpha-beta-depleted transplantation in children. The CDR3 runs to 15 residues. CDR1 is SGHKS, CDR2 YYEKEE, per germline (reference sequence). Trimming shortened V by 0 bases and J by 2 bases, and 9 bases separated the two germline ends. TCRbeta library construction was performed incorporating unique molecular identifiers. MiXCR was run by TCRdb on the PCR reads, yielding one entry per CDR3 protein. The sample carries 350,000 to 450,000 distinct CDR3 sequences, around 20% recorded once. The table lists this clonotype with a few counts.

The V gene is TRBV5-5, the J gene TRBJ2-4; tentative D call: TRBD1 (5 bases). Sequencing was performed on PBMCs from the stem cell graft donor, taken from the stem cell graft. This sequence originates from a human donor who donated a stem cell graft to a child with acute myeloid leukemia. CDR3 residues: CASSLGGGTKNIQYF. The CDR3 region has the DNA TGTGCCAGCAGCTTGGGGGGCGGCACCAAAAACATTCAGTACTTC.